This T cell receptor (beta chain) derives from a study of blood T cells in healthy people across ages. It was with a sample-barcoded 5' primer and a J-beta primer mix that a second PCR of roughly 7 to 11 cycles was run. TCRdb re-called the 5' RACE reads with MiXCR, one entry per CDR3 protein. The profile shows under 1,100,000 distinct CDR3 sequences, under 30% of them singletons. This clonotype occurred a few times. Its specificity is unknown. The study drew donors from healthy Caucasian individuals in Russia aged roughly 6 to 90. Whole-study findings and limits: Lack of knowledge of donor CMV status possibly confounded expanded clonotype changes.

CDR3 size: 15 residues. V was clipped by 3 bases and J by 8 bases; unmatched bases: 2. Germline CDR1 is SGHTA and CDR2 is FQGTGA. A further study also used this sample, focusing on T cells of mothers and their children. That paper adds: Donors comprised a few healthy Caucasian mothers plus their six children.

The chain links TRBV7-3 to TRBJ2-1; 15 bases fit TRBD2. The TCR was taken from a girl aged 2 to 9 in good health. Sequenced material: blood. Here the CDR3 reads CASSFGLAGGYEQFF. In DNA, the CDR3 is TGTGCCAGCAGCTTCGGACTAGCGGGGGGGTATGAGCAGTTCTTC.